The TCR beta chain under discussion was sequenced for a study of persistence of HIV-infected CD4 T cells. This was the immunoSEQ version 4 assay in survey mode. Using immunoSEQ multiplex PCR, the repertoire was profiled, and TCRdb retains in-frame clones only, with some absent. The repertoire holds roughly 35,000 clones, approximately 85% seen once, with around 0.88% in the top ten. The CDR3 runs to 15 residues. V lost 4 bases and J lost 6; bases outside the gene matches: 7. Germline-derived CDR1 and CDR2 are SGHDT and YYEEEE. As regards this clone: Its matching antigen is unknown.

The stimulus was an HIV-1 Gag 15-mer peptide pool, about 1 ug/peptide/mL. CD40L-negative CD69-negative CD45RO-high memory CD4+ T cells were sorted as populations depleted of antigen-responding cells. Donors had CD4+ T cell counts above 400 cells/uL and were CMV-seropositive. This receptor was obtained from an adult with HIV. The donor label of this sample is uncertain. The rearrangement uses TRBV5-6 and TRBJ1-6; 7 bases are shared with TRBD1. Sequencing was performed on cultured CD4+ T cells from PBMCs, taken from a patient who received antiretroviral therapy. The CDR3 spells CASSPLDRINSPLHF. The CDR3 DNA reads as TGTGCCAGCAGCCCCCTGGACAGGATTAATTCACCCCTCCACTTT.